Listed here are 25 T cell receptor beta chains from one sample, sequenced in a study of beta chain features in type 1 diabetes. Every bit of the isolated RNA underwent reverse transcription, so sequencing read expressed TCRB transcripts. Sequencing was performed with immunoSEQ multiplex PCR; in TCRdb, only in-frame clones are kept and a portion is missing. The repertoire holds 400,000 or so clones, with roughly 12% as singletons. These receptors lack a known antigen. Study observations and caveats: For Type 1 diabetes patients, all four CD4+ subsets carried TCRB CDR3s that were moderately but significantly shorter.

Sequenced material: naive CD4+ T cells from blood. The receptors come from a woman aged 18-29 years with type 1 diabetes.

V and J are TRBV11-3 and TRBJ2-1; TRBD2 matches at 9 bases. Trimming took 0 bases from V and 4 from J; bases not matched to a gene: 4. Germline CDR1 is SGHNT and CDR2 is YENEEA. CDR3 length: 16 residues. The CDR3 here is CASSLERGGAYNEQFF. CDR3 coding DNA: TGTGCCAGCAGCTTAGAGCGGGGGGGCGCGTACAATGAGCAGTTCTTC.

There are a few counts of this clone. The chain recombines TRBV30 with TRBJ2-3, with a possible D match to TRBD2 (6 bases). The CDR3 covers 10 residues. V lost 4 bases to trimming and J lost 11 bases, with 10 bases between them. The germline gives CDR1 GTSNPN, CDR2 SVGIG (reference sequence). The CDR3 DNA follows: TGTGCCTGGACAGGAGGGAGGCAGTATTTT. It encodes CAWTGGRQYF. The full variable domain, completed using reference TRBV30 and TRBJ2-3, is SQTIHQWPATLVQPVGSPLSLECTVEGTSNPNLYWYRQAAGRGLQLLFYSVGIGQISSEVPQNLSASRPQDRQFILSSKKLLLSDSGFYLCAWTGGRQYFGPGTRLTVL.

The chain joins TRBV10-3 to TRBJ2-1, with D tentatively TRBD1 (5 bases). The CDR3 has 14 amino acids. V was shortened by 2 bases and J by 7 bases, with 12 bases between the two germline ends. From germline, CDR1 is ENHRY and CDR2 SYGVKD. The CDR3 loop is CAISEQGNWNEQFF. Written as DNA, the CDR3 is TGTGCCATCAGTGAGCAGGGAAATTGGAATGAGCAGTTCTTC.

This clone was seen more than once but under ten times. The chain employs TRBV7-3 and TRBJ2-5; 8 nucleotides agree with TRBD2. The CDR3 has 14 residues. The germline CDR1 and CDR2 sequences are SGHTA and FQGTGA. V lost 5 bases to trimming and J lost 4 bases; unmatched junction nucleotides: 6. CDR3 nucleotide sequence: TGTGCCAGCAGCCCCCGGGGGGGGCTAGAGACCCAGTACTTC. Translating gives CASSPRGGLETQYF.

This clone occurred a few times. The rearrangement joins TRBV5-4 to TRBJ2-3, with D unclear. Germline V gives CDR1 SGHNT, CDR2 YYREEE (reference sequence). V was pared by 0 bases and J by 4 bases, with 9 bases between. This CDR3 comprises 14 residues. DNA of the CDR3: TGTGCCAGCAGCTTGGTGGCATTGCCAGATACGCAGTATTTT. The encoded protein is CASSLVALPDTQYF.

The gene calls are TRBV4-3 and TRBJ2-3, with 9 bases lining up with TRBD2. This CDR3 region has 18 residues. Trimming at V came to 0 bases and at J to 4 bases, leaving 11 bases not matched to a gene. The germline V gene encodes CDR1 LGHNA and CDR2 YSLEER. The CDR3 nucleotides read TGCGCCAGCAGCCAAGATTCTCAGGGGGGCGGGAGGGCAGATACGCAGTATTTT. Protein: CASSQDSQGGGRADTQYF.

The chain is built from TRBV18 and TRBJ1-6; 9 bases match TRBD1. The V segment lost 3 bases and the J segment 9 bases; nucleotides outside the gene matches: 6. The CDR3 length is 15 residues. Germline values: CDR1 KGHSH, CDR2 LQKENI. The CDR3 DNA reads TGTGCCAGCTCACCCCCGGACAGGGGAGTTTCACCCCTCCACTTT. As protein: CASSPPDRGVSPLHF.

V is TRBV5-1 and J is TRBJ2-7; TRBD1 aligns across 7 bases. After removal of 1 base from V and 6 bases from J, the junction contained 1 base not matched to a gene. The CDR3 has 12 amino acids. Germline V gene lookup returns CDR1 SGHRS and CDR2 YFSETQ. The CDR3 bases are TGCGCCAGCAGCTTGCAGGGGGTCGAGCAGTACTTC. This translates into CASSLQGVEQYF.

This clone has more than one count but fewer than ten. CDR3 nucleotide sequence: TGTGCCAGCAGGCCGGGGGGCCAAGAGACCCAGTACTTC. It codes for CASRPGGQETQYF. The gene calls are TRBV6-6 and TRBJ2-5; 7 positions agree with TRBD2. Germline V gives CDR1 MNHNY, CDR2 SVGAGI (reference sequence). With V trimmed by 6 bases and J by 1 base, 2 bases remained unmatched. The CDR3 consists of 13 residues.

This clone turned up a few times. The chain links TRBV19 to TRBJ2-4; D possibly corresponds to TRBD1 (5 bases). CDR3 size: 11 residues. CDR1 and CDR2 from the germline V gene are LNHDA and SQIVND (reference sequence). Trimming left V 3 bases short and J 11 bases short, with 8 bases between. The CDR3 is CASSINRFQYF. CDR3 sequence (DNA): TGTGCCAGTAGTATTAACAGGTTTCAGTACTTC.

The chain carries TRBV4-3 and TRBJ1-2, with D unclear. The CDR3 is made up of 12 amino acids. Trimming pared 3 bases from V and 4 bases from J, leaving 6 bases between. CDR1 is LGHNA and CDR2 is YSLEER in the germline V gene. The CDR3 DNA reads TGCGCCAGCAGCCATGAGGCCTATGGCTACACCTTC. Protein sequence: CASSHEAYGYTF.

This clone was found a few times. CDR3 nucleotide sequence: TGTGCCAGCAGCCTCGGGGCTAGCGGGGGTTTAGAGACCCAGTACTTC. It translates to CASSLGASGGLETQYF. J is TRBJ2-5 and V is TRBV11-2, with TRBD2 matching 10 bases. CDR1 and CDR2 (germline): SGHAT, FQNNGV. This CDR3 spans 16 amino acids. Trimming removed 5 bases from V and 4 bases from J; junction bases left unmatched: 10. Variable domain in full (rest from reference TRBV11-2 and TRBJ2-5): EAGVAQSPRYKIIEKRQSVAFWCNPISGHATLYWYQQILGQGPKLLIQFQNNGVVDDSQLPKDRFSAERLKGVDSTLKIQPAKLEDSAVYLCASSLGASGGLETQYFGPGTRLLVL.

The chain employs TRBV7-2 and TRBJ2-5; 11 bases line up with TRBD2. V gave up 5 bases and J gave up 4 bases; unmatched junction bases: 3. The germline gives CDR1 SGHTA, CDR2 FQGNSA. This CDR3 spans 14 amino acids. The CDR3: CASSQTSGRETQYF. CDR3 coding DNA: TGTGCCAGCAGCCAAACTAGCGGGAGAGAGACCCAGTACTTC.

The rearrangement uses TRBV4-2 and TRBJ2-1; 7 bases match TRBD2. The length of the CDR3 is 16 residues. CDR1 LGHNA and CDR2 YNFKEQ come from the germline V gene. J lost 4 bases, V lost 0 bases, and 6 bases had no gene match. CDR3 DNA: TGTGCCAGCAGCCAAGAAGCGGGTAGCGGGTACAATGAGCAGTTCTTC. This sequence encodes CASSQEAGSGYNEQFF.

The chain carries TRBV30 and TRBJ1-2; 7 bases fit TRBD1. Losses at the gene ends were 2 bases for V and 8 bases for J; bases not matched to a gene: 8. The CDR3 is 13 residues long. Germline V gene lookup returns CDR1 GTSNPN and CDR2 SVGIG (reference sequence). As DNA, the CDR3 is TGTGCCTGGAGTCAAACAGGGGTTGGAGGCTACACCTTC. It is translated as CAWSQTGVGGYTF.

This clone has more than one count but fewer than ten. V usage is TRBV29-1 and J usage is TRBJ1-5; a possible D gene is TRBD1 (5 bases). The V gene lost 4 bases and the J gene lost 0 bases, with 7 bases spanning the gap. The CDR3 has 13 residues. CDR1 and CDR2 from the germline V gene are SQVTM and ANQGSEA. The CDR3 region is CSVGGNSNQPQHF. CDR3 DNA sequence: TGCAGCGTTGGGGGCAATAGCAATCAGCCCCAGCATTTT.

The chain carries TRBV27 and TRBJ2-5; D is ambiguous. The CDR3 sequence is 15 residues long. Germline loops: CDR1 MNHEY, CDR2 SMNVEV (reference sequence). V lost 6 bases and J 4 bases, leaving 18 bases between the germline ends. The chain's CDR3 is CASSIDTNSRETQYF. The CDR3 DNA is TGTGCCAGCAGCATCGACACAAACAGCAGAGAGACCCAGTACTTC.

This clone was seen a few times. CDR3 residues: CASSLAPEAFF. The DNA of the CDR3 is TGTGCCAGCAGCTTAGCTCCTGAAGCTTTCTTT. The gene calls are TRBV13 and TRBJ1-1; D remains ambiguous. Trimming took off 1 base at V and 6 bases at J, with 3 bases between the two ends. CDR1 and CDR2 (germline): PRHDT, FYEKMQ (reference sequence). The CDR3 has 11 residues.

The chain carries TRBV14 and TRBJ1-1, with D hard to call. The CDR3 totals 13 residues. Germline values: CDR1 SGHDN, CDR2 FVKESK. With 1 base removed from V and 1 base from J, the gap between germline ends came to 4 bases. The CDR3 coding sequence is TGTGCCAGCAGCCAAGTCGGGAACACTGAAGCTTTCTTT. Its protein product is CASSQVGNTEAFF.

This clone was counted a few times. The chain's CDR3 is CASSSGGTVHEQYF. The DNA for the CDR3 is TGTGCCAGCAGCTCAGGGGGCACGGTCCACGAGCAGTACTTC. This rearrangement joins TRBV28 to TRBJ2-7; 8 bases line up with TRBD1. The CDR3 extends over 14 amino acids. The junction had 9 bases not matched to a gene; V was cut back by 6 bases and J by 5 bases. The germline V gene has CDR1 MDHEN and CDR2 SYDVKM. Filled out from reference TRBV28 and TRBJ2-7, the complete variable domain reads DVKVTQSSRYLVKRTGEKVFLECVQDMDHENMFWYRQDPGLGLRLIYFSYDVKMKEKGDIPEGYSVSREKKERFSLILESASTNQTSMYLCASSSGGTVHEQYFGPGTRLTVT.

This clone was seen a handful of times. The CDR3 DNA reads as TGTGCCAGCAGTACGACAGGGATGCATGAGCAGTTCTTC. Residues: CASSTTGMHEQFF. V usage is TRBV25-1 and J usage is TRBJ2-1, with 7 bases fitting TRBD1. Germline V gives CDR1 MGHDK, CDR2 SYGVNS. The CDR3 has 13 amino acids. V dropped 5 bases and J dropped 8; count of bases not matched to a gene: 6.

This sequence joins TRBV7-9 and TRBJ2-1; D might be TRBD1 (7 bases). Trimming removed 5 bases at V and 2 bases at J, with 10 bases between. The CDR3 contains 14 residues. Germline lookup yields CDR1 SEHNR and CDR2 FQNEAQ (reference sequence). DNA of the CDR3: TGTGCCAGCAGCGGCGGGACAGCCTACAATGAGCAGTTCTTC. It specifies CASSGGTAYNEQFF.

In this sample, this clone turned up a few times. The rearrangement links TRBV13 to TRBJ1-2; a weak D match, TRBD1 (6 bases). Germline CDR1 is PRHDT and CDR2 is FYEKMQ (reference sequence). This CDR3 is 14 amino acids long. Trimming cost V 3 bases and J 3 bases, with 11 bases left between them. CDR3 sequence reads: CASSFFGQYYGYTF. The CDR3 coding sequence is TGTGCCAGCAGCTTTTTCGGACAGTACTATGGCTACACCTTC.

In the case of this clone: The sample has other DNA sequences that encode this CDR3 too. The gene calls are TRBV7-9 and TRBJ2-1; 8 bases map to TRBD2. Germline V gene data show CDR1 as SEHNR and CDR2 as FQNEAQ (reference sequence). J lost 6 bases, V lost 1 base, and 2 bases had no gene match. The CDR3 runs 14 residues. The CDR3 is CASSLGTSPNEQFF. The DNA for the CDR3 is TGTGCCAGCAGCTTAGGGACTAGCCCCAATGAGCAGTTCTTC.

This clone was detected only once. The chain employs TRBV7-2 and TRBJ1-1; TRBD1 matches 8 bases. Per the germline V gene, CDR1 is SGHTA and CDR2 is FQGNSA. Losses at the gene ends were 5 bases for V and 3 bases for J; bases not matched to a gene: 5. This CDR3 has 14 amino acids. CDR3 region: CASSGQQGDTEAFF. Written as DNA, the CDR3 is TGTGCCAGCAGCGGCCAACAGGGGGACACTGAAGCTTTCTTT.